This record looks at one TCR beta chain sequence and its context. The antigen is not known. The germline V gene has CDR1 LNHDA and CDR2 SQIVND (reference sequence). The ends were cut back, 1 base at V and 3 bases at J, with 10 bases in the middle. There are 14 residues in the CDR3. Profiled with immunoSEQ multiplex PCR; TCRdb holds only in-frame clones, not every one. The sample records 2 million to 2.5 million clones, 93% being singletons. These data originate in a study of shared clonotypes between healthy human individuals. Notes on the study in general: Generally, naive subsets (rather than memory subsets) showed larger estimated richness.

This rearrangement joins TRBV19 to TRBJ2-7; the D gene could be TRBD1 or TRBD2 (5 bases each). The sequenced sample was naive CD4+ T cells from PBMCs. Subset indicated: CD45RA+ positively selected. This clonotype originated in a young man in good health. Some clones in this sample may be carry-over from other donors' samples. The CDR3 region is CASSIAEGHYEQYF. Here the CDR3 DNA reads TGTGCCAGTAGTATAGCTGAGGGGCACTACGAGCAGTACTTC.